A selection of T cell receptor beta chains follows, all from one sample in a study of T cells after yellow fever vaccination. Each CDR3 protein is one row after TCRdb ran MiXCR on the 5' RACE reads. This table holds hundreds of thousands of distinct CDR3 sequences, around 3.6% found once. The sample in question was PBMCs, obtained on the day of the yellow fever booster vaccination. These receptors were collected from a man aged 18 to 29 who received the YFV17D yellow fever vaccine. The CDR3 runs from the conserved cysteine through the conserved F or W. The D gene is left open where the match is weak. The listing skips clone size in some rows; elsewhere it reads once, few, many or a size class.

d_call,v_call,j_call,clone_size,cdr3_nt,cdr3_aa
TRBD2,TRBV20-1,TRBJ2-5,NA,TGCAGTGCTAGAGACAGACTAGCGGGGGGGCCGGAGACCCAGTACTTC,CSARDRLAGGPETQYF
TRBD2,TRBV7-8,TRBJ2-1,many,TGTGCCAGCAGCTTAGTTCGGCTAGCGGGCTACAATGAGCAGTTCTTC,CASSLVRLAGYNEQFF
NA,TRBV18,TRBJ2-4,many,TGTGCCAGCTCACCACCAAGTGTCAAAAACATTCAGTACTTC,CASSPPSVKNIQYF
NA,TRBV2,TRBJ2-2,many,TGTGCCAGCAGCGGCAGTCAAACCGGGGAGCTGTTTTTT,CASSGSQTGELFF
NA,TRBV6-2/TRBV6-3,TRBJ1-1,NA,TGTGCCAGCAGGCTTAGGGGGGGAACTGAAGCTTTCTTT,CASRLRGGTEAFF
TRBD1,TRBV14,TRBJ2-2,NA,TGTGCCAGCAGCCAAGGTTTTACGGGACAGGGAAAAACCGGGGAGCTGTTTTTT,CASSQGFTGQGKTGELFF
NA,TRBV12-3/TRBV12-4,TRBJ1-2,many,TGTGCCAGCAGTTTTGCCCGGGGGCGTCGGGGTGGCTACACCTTC,CASSFARGRRGGYTF
NA,TRBV5-4,TRBJ1-2,NA,TGTGCCAGCAGCTTACTAACCACAGGGCTTAGACGATATGGCTACACCTTC,CASSLLTTGLRRYGYTF
NA,TRBV7-2,TRBJ1-5,few,TGTGCCAGCAGCTTCTCGGCCCAGCTATTTCAGCCCCAGCATTTT,CASSFSAQLFQPQHF
NA,TRBV2,TRBJ2-7,many,TGTGCCAGCAGTGACGGTCCGTACGAGCAGTACTTC,CASSDGPYEQYF
NA,TRBV29-1,TRBJ2-3,many,TGCAGCGCGGACCTGGTAGGGGCTACGCAGTATTTT,CSADLVGATQYF
NA,TRBV4-1,TRBJ2-2,few,TGCGCCAGCAGCCAAGAGTCTGGAACGGACCTCACCGGGGAGCTGTTTTTT,CASSQESGTDLTGELFF
NA,TRBV6-6,TRBJ2-7,NA,TGTGCCAGCAGTTCCTGGGTGAGGGCGGGGAAATCCTACAAGCAGTACTTC,CASSSWVRAGKSYKQYF
NA,TRBV4-3,TRBJ1-2,many,TGCGCCAGCAGCCAGGAAGGAGCTATAGGGGCGGATGGCTACACCTTC,CASSQEGAIGADGYTF
TRBD2,TRBV6-4,TRBJ2-3,many,TGTGCCAGCAGTGAATCTAGCGGGGACACAGATACGCAGTATTTT,CASSESSGDTDTQYF
NA,TRBV7-9,TRBJ1-2,many,TGTGCCAGCAGCTTAAACAGCCCTGGCTACACCTTC,CASSLNSPGYTF
NA,TRBV7-9,TRBJ1-1,NA,TGTGCCAGCAGCTCAGGCGCTCCTGAAGCTTTCTTT,CASSSGAPEAFF
NA,TRBV7-6,TRBJ1-1,many,TGTGCCAGCAGCGTAGGTGCAGGGGCAGCGAACACTGAAGCTTTCTTT,CASSVGAGAANTEAFF
NA,TRBV6-5,TRBJ1-1,few,TGTGCCAGCAGTTACTCGAGGCAGTTAAGGTCTGAAGCTTTCTTT,CASSYSRQLRSEAFF
TRBD1,TRBV29-1,TRBJ2-3,many,TGCAGCGTTGAAGATCCGCGGCAGGGGGACGGAGATACGCAGTATTTT,CSVEDPRQGDGDTQYF
NA,TRBV30,TRBJ2-3,few,TGTGCCTGGAGTGGCACTAGCACAGATACGCAGTATTTT,CAWSGTSTDTQYF
TRBD2,TRBV20-1,TRBJ2-5,many,TGCAGTGCTAGTACTAGCGGGGGGCCCGGGGTCTCAGAGACCCAGTACTTC,CSASTSGGPGVSETQYF
TRBD1,TRBV20-1,TRBJ1-5,few,TGCAGTGCTAGCCCGGGACAGGGGGCTTATCAGCCCCAGCATTTT,CSASPGQGAYQPQHF
NA,TRBV5-1,TRBJ2-1,NA,TGCGCCAGCAGCCGAGGGGAGTGGGTAAATGAGCAGTTCTTC,CASSRGEWVNEQFF
NA,TRBV9,TRBJ2-3,few,TGTGCCAGCAGCGGAGCAAGCACTAGCACAGATACGCAGTATTTT,CASSGASTSTDTQYF
TRBD2,TRBV29-1,TRBJ2-2,many,TGCAGCGTGACTAGCGGTCTTGGGGGGGAGCTGTTTTTT,CSVTSGLGGELFF
NA,TRBV7-2,TRBJ2-2,many,TGTGCCAGCAGCTTAGCGGGGGTACACGCCGGGGAGCTGTTTTTT,CASSLAGVHAGELFF
NA,TRBV28,TRBJ2-5,NA,TGTGCCAGCAGTACCCCAGCGGGAGAGACCCAGTACTTC,CASSTPAGETQYF
NA,TRBV7-2,TRBJ2-1,few,TGTGCCAGCAGCTTAAGGGGCTCACGACCTGGCTCCCTATCCAATGAGCAGTTCTTC,CASSLRGSRPGSLSNEQFF
NA,TRBV6-6,TRBJ1-2,NA,TGTGCCAGCAAGGCACGGGATGGCTACACCTTC,CASKARDGYTF
NA,TRBV5-1,TRBJ2-3,many,TGCGCCAGCAGCGCTGGTCCTTCTCCAGATACGCAGTATTTT,CASSAGPSPDTQYF
NA,TRBV5-8,TRBJ1-2,many,TGTGCCAGCAGCTTTTGGGCCAGGGAGATCTATGGCTACACCTTC,CASSFWAREIYGYTF
NA,TRBV4-3,TRBJ1-4,NA,TGCGCCAGCAGCCAGAGGGGCCCTAATGAAAAACTGTTTTTT,CASSQRGPNEKLFF
NA,TRBV5-5,TRBJ1-2,few,TGTGCCAGCAGCTTGTCCGGACTAACTGGCTACACCTTC,CASSLSGLTGYTF
NA,TRBV12-3/TRBV12-4,TRBJ2-5,many,TGTGCCAGCAGTTTGTCTGATTGGACAGCCGGGGAGACCCAGTACTTC,CASSLSDWTAGETQYF
TRBD1,TRBV5-1,TRBJ1-6,many,TGCGCCAGCAGCTTGGGCCAGGGGGCTTTTCCCCTCCACTTT,CASSLGQGAFPLHF
NA,TRBV7-8,TRBJ2-1,many,TGTGCCAGCAGCACCCGGACATTGCGCAATGAGCAGTTCTTC,CASSTRTLRNEQFF
NA,TRBV5-1,TRBJ2-5,many,TGCGCCAGCCACTATGGACAGCAAGAGACCCAGTACTTC,CASHYGQQETQYF
TRBD1,TRBV18,TRBJ1-3,many,TGTGCCAGCTCACCACCGGGACAGGGGGCTGGAAACACCATATATTTT,CASSPPGQGAGNTIYF
NA,TRBV7-8,TRBJ1-6,few,TGTGCCAGCAGCTCCGAGGTCTCACCCCTCCACTTT,CASSSEVSPLHF
NA,TRBV18,TRBJ1-1,NA,TGTGCCAGCTCACCAATCGAACAGCACACTGAAGCTTTCTTT,CASSPIEQHTEAFF
TRBD1,TRBV7-2,TRBJ2-7,many,TGTGCCAGCAGCGGAGTAGACAGGGGATCCTACGAGCAGTACTTC,CASSGVDRGSYEQYF
NA,TRBV5-1,TRBJ2-5,NA,TGCGCCAGCAGCTTCCGGGACAACCAAGTAGAGACCCAGTACTTC,CASSFRDNQVETQYF
NA,TRBV6-5,TRBJ2-5,NA,TGTGCCAGCAACCCCGGGTGGGGGCTGAGAGAGACCCAGTACTTC,CASNPGWGLRETQYF
NA,TRBV18,TRBJ1-6,few,TGTGCCAGCTCACCATGGTCAGGGCTTAATTCACCCCTCCACTTT,CASSPWSGLNSPLHF
NA,TRBV15,TRBJ2-4,NA,TGTGCCACCAGCAGAGCGGGCACTGAAAACATTCAGTACTTC,CATSRAGTENIQYF
NA,TRBV7-3,TRBJ2-1,NA,TGTGCCAGCAGCTCTCCTGACTGGTCCGGTGCCGGTGAGCAGTTCTTC,CASSSPDWSGAGEQFF
NA,TRBV15,TRBJ2-5,many,TGTGCCACCAGCAGAGATCGGGGGGCGGCTGGCCTTTGGGGGGAGACCCAGTACTTC,CATSRDRGAAGLWGETQYF
NA,TRBV2,TRBJ2-5,few,TGTGCCAGCTGTACAGCGGGACACCCCCGGAGAGAGACCCAGTACTTC,CASCTAGHPRRETQYF
NA,TRBV7-2,TRBJ2-7,NA,TGTGCCAGCAGCTTAGAGGCCGAGTACGAGCAGTACTTC,CASSLEAEYEQYF
TRBD1,TRBV19,TRBJ1-3,many,TGTGCCAGTAGTCCTGGGACAGCCTCTGGAAACACCATATATTTT,CASSPGTASGNTIYF
NA,TRBV7-9,TRBJ2-5,NA,TGTGCCAGCAGCTTAGCCGACCAGAATTGGGAGACCCAGTACTTC,CASSLADQNWETQYF
TRBD1,TRBV18,TRBJ2-1,many,TGTGCCAGCTCCCGTGGACAGGGGGGATACAATGAGCAGTTCTTC,CASSRGQGGYNEQFF
NA,TRBV20-1,TRBJ2-5,few,TGCAGTGCTAGAGTGGCAGGAGCCCAAGAGACCCAGTACTTC,CSARVAGAQETQYF
TRBD2,TRBV11-1,TRBJ2-2,many,TGTGCCAGCAGCCTCGGGGGGGGAGCCGGGGAGCTGTTTTTT,CASSLGGGAGELFF
NA,TRBV28,TRBJ2-3,few,TGTGCCAGCAGCCGTCTCCAGCGACGAAACACAGATACGCAGTATTTT,CASSRLQRRNTDTQYF
NA,TRBV5-1,TRBJ2-1,many,TGCGCCAGCAGCTTTTCCAATGAGCAGTTCTTC,CASSFSNEQFF
NA,TRBV5-4,TRBJ2-1,few,TGTGCCAGCTCCCCCTGCGACGGGGGGCGTCCGTTCTTC,CASSPCDGGRPFF
NA,TRBV9,TRBJ2-3,NA,TGTGCCAGCAGCGTAGGACACTCCACAGATACGCAGTATTTT,CASSVGHSTDTQYF
NA,TRBV18,TRBJ2-7,many,TGTGCCAGCTCACCGTCCAGGGTAGTGTACGAGCAGTACTTC,CASSPSRVVYEQYF